In its sample, the clone carrying this TCR beta chain was seen a few times. Its target is unknown. The data are from a study of cytomegalovirus exposure and HLA in healthy donors. Study observations and caveats: A list of 150 to 200 TCR beta chains associated with cytomegalovirus was given. The availability of immune exposure information extended only to CMV serostatus. In vitro experiments confirmed that a few CMV-associated chains were specific for CMV antigens.

Deletions cut 3 bases from V and 5 bases from J, with 8 bases between. The germline CDR1 and CDR2 sequences are LNHDA and SQIVND (reference sequence). The length of the CDR3 is 13 residues. Primers included in the PCR were 60 Vbeta and 13 Jbeta primers. As processed by the authors: An analysis performed later counted around 86 million unique TCR beta chains (roughly 11 million of them shared). Clones were read by immunoSEQ multiplex PCR, and TCRdb kept only the in-frame ones, dropping some. That table is the source of V, J and clone size, and D and trimming were worked out from the DNA. Of 200,000 or so clones in the sample, around 82% were seen once.

The specimen was PBMCs. This chain links TRBV19 with TRBJ1-5, with D hard to call. This TCR was recovered from a boy between 10 and 17 years old in good health and CMV-seronegative. CDR3 DNA: TGTGCCAGTAGTATTCGTAGAGATCAGCCCCAGCATTTT. This sequence encodes CASSIRRDQPQHF.